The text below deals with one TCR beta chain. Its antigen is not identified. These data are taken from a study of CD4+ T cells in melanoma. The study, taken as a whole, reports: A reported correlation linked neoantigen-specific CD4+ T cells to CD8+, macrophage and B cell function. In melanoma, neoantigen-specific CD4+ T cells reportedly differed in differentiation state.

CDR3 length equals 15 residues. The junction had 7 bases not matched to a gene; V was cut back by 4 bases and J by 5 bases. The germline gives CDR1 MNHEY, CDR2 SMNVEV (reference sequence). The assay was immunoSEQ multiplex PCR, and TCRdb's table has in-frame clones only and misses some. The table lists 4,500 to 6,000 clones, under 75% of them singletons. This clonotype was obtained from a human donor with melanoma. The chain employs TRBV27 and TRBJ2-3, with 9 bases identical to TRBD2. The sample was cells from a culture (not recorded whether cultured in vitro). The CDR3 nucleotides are TGTGCCAGCAGTTATGGCGGGGGGGCCATAGATACGCAGTATTTT. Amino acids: CASSYGGGAIDTQYF.